Following are 7 T cell receptor beta chains from one sample sequenced in a study of blood T cell repertoires in COVID-19. Profiled with immunoSEQ multiplex PCR; TCRdb holds only in-frame clones, not every one. The table shows about 40,000 clones, with 81% occurring only once. The material sequenced was peripheral blood. These TCRs come from a human donor in a cohort sampled during active or convalescent COVID-19. The donor label of this sample is uncertain.

The CDR3 region has the DNA TGTGCTAGTGGGCGGAGCTCCTACGAGCAGTACTTC. This sequence encodes CASGRSSYEQYF. The chain has TRBV12-5 and TRBJ2-7, with unresolved D. Germline CDR1 is LGHNT and CDR2 is FRNRAP. The CDR3 length is 12 residues. V was trimmed by 6 bases and J by 0 bases, leaving 6 bases between them. The full variable domain, with the rest looked up from reference TRBV12-5 and TRBJ2-7, is DARVTQTPRHKVTEMGQEVTMRCQPILGHNTVFWYRQTMMQGLELLAYFRNRAPLDDSGMPKDRFSAEMPDATLATLKIQPSEPRDSAVYFCASGRSSYEQYFGPGTRLTVT.

This clone was counted only a few times. The chain has TRBV9 and TRBJ2-7; 10 bases align to TRBD2. The germline gives CDR1 SGDLS, CDR2 YYNGEE. V lost 0 bases and J lost 6; bases outside the gene matches: 6. This CDR3 region has 15 residues. The CDR3 loop reads CASSVEASGSLEQYF. Written as DNA, the CDR3 is TGTGCCAGCAGCGTAGAGGCTAGCGGGAGTCTCGAGCAGTACTTC.

The genes are TRBV7-3 and TRBJ1-1; possibly TRBD1 for D (5 bases). Deletions cut 5 bases from V and 6 bases from J, with 22 bases between. The CDR3 runs 16 residues. Germline V lookup: CDR1 SGHTA, CDR2 FQGTGA. CDR3 protein: CASSPKPFGAGAEAFF. The DNA for the CDR3 is TGTGCCAGCAGCCCCAAACCCTTCGGGGCGGGGGCTGAAGCTTTCTTT.

There are a few counts of this clone. V and J are TRBV3-1 (or the pseudogene TRBV3-2) and TRBJ1-2; D unclear. The CDR3 is 11 amino acids. Trimming pared 4 bases from V and 8 bases from J, leaving 8 bases between. Germline V gene data show CDR1 as LGHDT and CDR2 as YNNKEL (reference sequence). The CDR3 reads CASSREGGYTF. The CDR3, as DNA: TGTGCCAGCAGCCGGGAGGGAGGCTACACCTTC.

The rearrangement joins TRBV5-1 to TRBJ2-5; tentative D call: TRBD2 (6 bases). The germline CDR1 and CDR2 sequences are SGHRS and YFSETQ. V gave up 4 bases and J gave up 9 bases, with 16 bases separating them. CDR3 length: 13 amino acids. CDR3 residues: CASSTGGPEAQYF. DNA for the CDR3: TGCGCCAGCAGCACCGGGGGACCCGAGGCCCAGTACTTC. The whole variable domain, remainder taken from reference TRBV5-1 and TRBJ2-5, is KAGVTQTPRYLIKTRGQQVTLSCSPISGHRSVSWYQQTPGQGLQFLFEYFSETQRNKGNFPGRFSGRQFSNSRSEMNVSTLELGDSALYLCASSTGGPEAQYFGPGTRLLVL.

CDR3 sequence (DNA): TGTGCTAGTGGTTTGGTCCCTAGCGGGAGGCTGAACACCGGGGAGCTGTTTTTT. Residues: CASGLVPSGRLNTGELFF. The V call is TRBV12-5, the J call TRBJ2-2; TRBD2 matches 11 bases. This CDR3 spans 18 amino acids. V dropped 0 bases and J dropped 1; count of bases not matched to a gene: 4. Germline V lookup: CDR1 LGHNT, CDR2 FRNRAP.

The rearrangement joins TRBV30 to TRBJ2-5; 9 nucleotides agree with TRBD2. The CDR3 runs to 15 residues. Germline CDR1 and CDR2: GTSNPN and SVGIG (reference sequence). V was pared by 2 bases and J by 1 base, with 5 bases of the junction left unmatched. CDR3 residues: CAWSRGGRAQETQYF. CDR3 in DNA: TGTGCCTGGAGTAGGGGCGGGAGGGCCCAAGAGACCCAGTACTTC.